The present T cell receptor (beta chain) was sequenced within a study of identifying expanded T cells in peripheral blood (dated by TCRdb to about 2019). In the study overall: Technical replicates were generated by sequencing separate aliquots of the same genomic DNA pool, with four replicates compared pairwise. Overall results and qualifications from the work: The authors expected that biological variance in healthy repertoires might rise further over much longer intervals, such as months to years. Across all healthy-donor time intervals, the beta-binomial model significantly lowered both the number of clones called differentially abundant and the false-positive rate. Across all healthy donors, variance in clone template counts between roughly two-week samples was found to increase significantly with total template count. The binomial model flagged 0.9 to 1.5 differentially abundant clones between technical replicates but 15 to 17 over around 2 weeks and 18 to 20 over about four weeks.

Note on this clone: What this receptor recognizes is not known. Base qualities are not recorded, but no much larger clone differs from it by a single base.

TCRbeta CDR3 regions were profiled with the immunoSEQ Assay using bias-controlled multiplex PCR amplification of genomic DNA. Per the authors' processing: The absolute abundance of each unique TCRbeta CDR3 region was quantified after sequences were collapsed and filtered. Differential abundance was assessed using a binomial (Fisher-equivalent) model and a beta-binomial model in which time-dependent variance fitted from healthy donors was added. Clones with fewer than 5 combined templates were removed, and a clone was called differentially abundant if the clone's Benjamini-Hochberg FDR was below 0.01. Using the form v = (b*log(k)+a)^2, the beta-binomial variance was modeled as a function of the total template count across the two samples. Here the immuneACCESS table is served through TCRdb, limited to in-frame sequences with V and J called. Missing clones are a known gap in these copies; in checked studies unresolved V genes cover under half, and the rest lacks a known reason. That table gives V, J and clone size, and the DNA gave D and trimming. Counted in this sample were under 100,000 clones; 85% of them appeared once. Roughly 4% of the sample comes from the top ten.

No immune events, such as infections, were documented for the healthy donors during the collection period. Time-dependent variance in a beta-binomial model of T-cell clone differential abundance was calibrated using healthy-donor blood repertoires as a training cohort. There were some 10 healthy donors in the training cohort, of whom 3 were female and 7 were male. On average the donors were 43 years old, and their ages spanned roughly 25 to 70 years. Whole blood, obtained from a commercial supplier, was collected from each healthy donor at three time points spaced two weeks apart. For immunosequencing, genomic DNA was extracted from unsorted whole blood. The receptor comes from a person aged 18 to 75 in good health. Sample: blood.

CDR3 sequence: CAWTTTDTQYF. The bases are TGTGCCTGGACCACCACAGATACGCAGTATTTT. This receptor chain uses TRBV30 and TRBJ2-3; confidence is insufficient to name the D gene. V is cut by 4 bases and J by 2 bases, and the space between the germline ends is 4 bases. Taken from the germline V gene (reference sequence), the CDR1 and CDR2 loops are GTSNPN and SVGIG. From the cysteine through the phenylalanine, the CDR3 covers 11 amino acids. Here the CDR3 DNA is all that survives: 33 bases in frame from base 1.